The rows below give T cell receptor beta chains drawn from one sample of a study of T cell repertoires in cytomegalovirus infection. One entry per CDR3 protein, called by TCRdb with MiXCR from the reads. This table holds about 700,000 distinct CDR3 sequences, around a third found once. These receptors' targets are unknown. This specimen was cultured PBMCs, taken from culture after CMV antigen stimulation. These receptors were obtained from a human donor in good health (CMV status not recorded). Some clones in this sample may be carry-over from other donors' samples. Each CDR3 is given with its conserved first and last residue. The D gene is left open where the match is weak. Expanded clones are given a class, and other clones once, few, many or no size at all.

D,J,V,size,DNA,CDR3
TRBD2,TRBJ2-7,TRBV7-2,many,TGTGCCAGCAGCTTAGGGACTAGCAGGGATCGTGAGCAGTACTTC,CASSLGTSRDREQYF
.,TRBJ1-1,TRBV6-1,few,TGTGCCAGCATCTACAGGAATACTGAAGCTTTCTTT,CASIYRNTEAFF
.,TRBJ1-6,TRBV20-1,.,TGCAGTGCCCCTGGGACCTATAATTCACCCCTCCACTTT,CSAPGTYNSPLHF
TRBD1,TRBJ2-1,TRBV12-3/TRBV12-4,.,TGTGCCAGCAGAGGGGGCTTGAGAAATGAGCAGTTCTTC,CASRGGLRNEQFF
.,TRBJ1-5,TRBV28,once,TGTGCCAGCAGCACCTCGGGGGCCCTACTCAATCAGCCCCAGCATTTT,CASSTSGALLNQPQHF
TRBD2,TRBJ2-2,TRBV19,.,TGTGCCAGTAGTACCCTTCTAGCGGGAGCCGGGGAGCTGTTTTTT,CASSTLLAGAGELFF
.,TRBJ1-4,TRBV7-6,.,TGTGCCAGCAGCCCCTGGGCAGACCTTAATGAAAAACTGTTTTTT,CASSPWADLNEKLFF
TRBD1,TRBJ1-2,TRBV14,few,TGTGCCAGCAGCCAAGATAACCCAGGCGGAGGGGGCCACTATGGCTACACCTTC,CASSQDNPGGGGHYGYTF
.,TRBJ2-5,TRBV15,.,TGTGCCACCAGCAGAGGCCCAAAGGAGCGGCAAGAGACCCAGTACTTC,CATSRGPKERQETQYF
TRBD1,TRBJ1-1,TRBV5-6,.,TGTGCCAGCAGCAAAAGGTACCACTACCTGGACAGGGAGGGGGCTGAAGCTTTCTTT,CASSKRYHYLDREGAEAFF
.,TRBJ2-2,TRBV7-2,many,TGTGCCAGCAGACAGGGAGGACCCCTGAACACCGGGGAGCTGTTTTTT,CASRQGGPLNTGELFF
TRBD2,TRBJ2-7,TRBV27,few,TGTGCCAGCAGTGCCTTTAGCGGGACTACCTACGAGCAGTACTTC,CASSAFSGTTYEQYF
.,TRBJ2-7,TRBV11-2,.,TGTGCCAGCAGCTCTATACGCGGCGGGGCCTACGAGCAGTACTTC,CASSSIRGGAYEQYF
.,TRBJ1-1,TRBV7-9,few,TGTGCCAGCAGCCCCGCTGGGGCGGGGAACACTGAAGCTTTCTTT,CASSPAGAGNTEAFF
TRBD2,TRBJ2-1,TRBV7-6,once,TGTGCCAGCAGCTCCCGGTTTAATAGCGGGAGCTACAATGAGCAGTTCTTC,CASSSRFNSGSYNEQFF
TRBD2,TRBJ2-1,TRBV7-6,few,TGTGCCAGCACCTCGTCGGGACTAGCGCCCAATGAGCAGTTCTTC,CASTSSGLAPNEQFF
TRBD1,TRBJ1-1,TRBV19,.,TGTGCCAGCCGGACAGGGGTGGGTGCGGAGGGGAACACTGAAGCTTTCTTT,CASRTGVGAEGNTEAFF
.,TRBJ1-1,TRBV2,.,TGTGCCAGCACCCCTCGGCCGAACACTGAAGCTTTCTTT,CASTPRPNTEAFF
TRBD2,TRBJ2-3,TRBV7-6,.,TGTGCCAGCAGCTTCGGGACTAGCGTCACAGATACGCAGTATTTT,CASSFGTSVTDTQYF
.,TRBJ1-2,TRBV6-2/TRBV6-3,.,TGTGCCAGCAGTTCAGGATGGAGTGGCTACACCTTC,CASSSGWSGYTF
TRBD2,TRBJ2-1,TRBV15,.,TGTGCCACCAGCATTTTCCCCCGAGGGACTAGCAGTTACAATGAGCAGTTCTTC,CATSIFPRGTSSYNEQFF
.,TRBJ1-5,TRBV4-1,few,TGCGCCAGCAGCCCAGATTACAGGGTCAATCAGCCCCAGCATTTT,CASSPDYRVNQPQHF
TRBD2,TRBJ2-2,TRBV19,few,TGTGCCAGCGCCGGACTAGCGGGGACCGGGGAGCTGTTTTTT,CASAGLAGTGELFF
.,TRBJ2-7,TRBV6-1,few,TGTGCCAGCAGTGGGGCCGGGGCAGGGAAATCCTACGAGCAGTACTTC,CASSGAGAGKSYEQYF
.,TRBJ2-7,TRBV12-3/TRBV12-4,many,TGTGCCAGCAGTTTAGGGCAGGGTTTTTACGAGCAGTACTTC,CASSLGQGFYEQYF
.,TRBJ2-1,TRBV11-2,.,TGTGCCAGCAGCTTAGTTCGGGACGGACCAAGGCGTGAGCAGTTCTTC,CASSLVRDGPRREQFF
.,TRBJ2-1,TRBV6-5,few,TGTGCCAGCAGTTACTGGGGGTCCTCTAATCACAATGAGCAGTTCTTC,CASSYWGSSNHNEQFF
TRBD1,TRBJ2-7,TRBV12-3/TRBV12-4,.,TGTGCCAGCAGTTTCCCGGGACAGGGGCCCTACGAGCAGTACTTC,CASSFPGQGPYEQYF
.,TRBJ1-2,TRBV28,few,TGTGCCAGCCGGGACCCTAGTTTATCGCAAGGCTACACCTTC,CASRDPSLSQGYTF
TRBD2,TRBJ2-1,TRBV7-2,.,TGTGCCAGCAGCTCCATCCCGGGACTAGCGGGAGCTAATGAGCAGTTCTTC,CASSSIPGLAGANEQFF
.,TRBJ2-7,TRBV7-2,few,TGTGCCAGCATCCGGTCGGCGGCGAGCTACGAGCAGTACTTC,CASIRSAASYEQYF
TRBD1,TRBJ2-1,TRBV5-3,.,TGTGCCAGCAGCGCGACAGGGTTCTACAATGAGCAGTTCTTC,CASSATGFYNEQFF
.,TRBJ1-4,TRBV5-1,.,TGCGCCAGCAGCACTCCCACCGGTGAAAAACTGTTTTTT,CASSTPTGEKLFF
TRBD2,TRBJ2-1,TRBV11-2,few,TGTGCCAGCAGCTTCCCGGGACTAGATCGCAATGAGCAGTTCTTC,CASSFPGLDRNEQFF
TRBD2,TRBJ2-7,TRBV28,few,TGTGCCAGCCGTGGACTAGCGGGAGACGAGCAGTACTTC,CASRGLAGDEQYF
.,TRBJ1-5,TRBV20-1,.,TGCAGTGCTGAGGCAGCCCTAACAGAGAATCAGCCCCAGCATTTT,CSAEAALTENQPQHF
TRBD1,TRBJ2-5,TRBV7-9,many,TGTGCCAGCAGCTTAGTTGGACAGGGGGCGGAGACCCAGTACTTC,CASSLVGQGAETQYF
.,TRBJ2-3,TRBV7-2,many,TGTGCCAGCAGCTTCCAGCGGGCAGATACGCAGTATTTT,CASSFQRADTQYF
.,TRBJ1-1,TRBV4-2,.,TGTGCCAGCAGCCAACAGGGCGGATCTGAAGCTTTCTTT,CASSQQGGSEAFF
.,TRBJ2-5,TRBV7-2,many,TGTGCCAGCAGCTTAGGGCATGGGGAGACCCAGTACTTC,CASSLGHGETQYF
.,TRBJ1-1,TRBV7-2,.,TGTGCCAGCAGCTCGGTTCCGAACACTGAAGCTTTCTTT,CASSSVPNTEAFF
.,TRBJ2-1,TRBV6-5,.,TGTGCCAGCAGTTACTCGCGGGGTTCCAATGAGCAGTTCTTC,CASSYSRGSNEQFF
TRBD2,TRBJ2-3,TRBV7-8,.,TGTGCCAGCAGCCATATCGGGGGGGCCACAGATACGCAGTATTTT,CASSHIGGATDTQYF